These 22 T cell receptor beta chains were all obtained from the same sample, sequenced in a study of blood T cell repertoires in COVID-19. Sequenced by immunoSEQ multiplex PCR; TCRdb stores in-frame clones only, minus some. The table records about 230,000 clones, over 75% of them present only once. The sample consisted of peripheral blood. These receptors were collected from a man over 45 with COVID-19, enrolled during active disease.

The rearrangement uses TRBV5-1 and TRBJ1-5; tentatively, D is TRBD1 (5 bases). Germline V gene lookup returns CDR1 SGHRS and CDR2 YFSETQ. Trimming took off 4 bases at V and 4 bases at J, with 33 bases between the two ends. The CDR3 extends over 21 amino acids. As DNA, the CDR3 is TGCGCCAGCAGCCCCAATTACCAAGAACCGCAAACAGGTCATAGGAATCAGCCCCAGCATTTT. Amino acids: CASSPNYQEPQTGHRNQPQHF.

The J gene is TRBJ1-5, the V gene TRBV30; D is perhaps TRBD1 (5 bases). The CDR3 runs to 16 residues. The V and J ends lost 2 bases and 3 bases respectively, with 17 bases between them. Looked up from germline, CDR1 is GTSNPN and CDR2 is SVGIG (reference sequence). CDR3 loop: CAWSLGGWGSNQPQHF. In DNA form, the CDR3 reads TGTGCCTGGAGTTTGGGGGGATGGGGTTCCAATCAGCCCCAGCATTTT.

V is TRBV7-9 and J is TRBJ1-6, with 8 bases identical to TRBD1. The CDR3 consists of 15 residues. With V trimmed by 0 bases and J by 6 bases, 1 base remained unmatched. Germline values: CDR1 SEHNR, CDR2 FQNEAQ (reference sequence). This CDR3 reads CASSLAGQGNSPLHF. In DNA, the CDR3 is TGTGCCAGCAGCTTAGCTGGACAGGGTAATTCACCCCTCCACTTT.

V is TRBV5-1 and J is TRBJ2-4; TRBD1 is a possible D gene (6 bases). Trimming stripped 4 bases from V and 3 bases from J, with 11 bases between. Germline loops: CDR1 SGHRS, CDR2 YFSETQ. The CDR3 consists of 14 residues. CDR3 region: CASSPTGLKNIQYF. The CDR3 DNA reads TGCGCCAGCAGCCCGACAGGACTCAAAAACATTCAGTACTTC.

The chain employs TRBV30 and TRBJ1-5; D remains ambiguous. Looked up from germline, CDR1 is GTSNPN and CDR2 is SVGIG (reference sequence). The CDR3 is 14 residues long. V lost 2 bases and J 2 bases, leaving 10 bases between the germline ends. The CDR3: CAWSLGSGNQPQHF. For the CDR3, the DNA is TGTGCCTGGAGTTTGGGCAGTGGCAATCAGCCCCAGCATTTT.

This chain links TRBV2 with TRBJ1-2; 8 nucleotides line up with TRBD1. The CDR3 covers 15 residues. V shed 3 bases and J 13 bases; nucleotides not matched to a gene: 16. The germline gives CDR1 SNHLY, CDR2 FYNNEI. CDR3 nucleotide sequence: TGTGCCAGCAGTGACCTGGACAGGGCCCAAGTTTATTTCACCTTC. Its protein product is CASSDLDRAQVYFTF.

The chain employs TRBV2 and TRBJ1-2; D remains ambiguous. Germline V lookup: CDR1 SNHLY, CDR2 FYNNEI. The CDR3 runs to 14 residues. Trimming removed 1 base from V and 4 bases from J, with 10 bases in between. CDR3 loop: CASSEERGTYGYTF. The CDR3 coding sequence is TGTGCCAGCAGTGAAGAGCGGGGTACCTATGGCTACACCTTC.

The CDR3 reads CASSPSRAGFSYEQYF. CDR3 nucleotides: TGTGCCAGCAGTCCCTCAAGAGCGGGGTTCTCCTACGAGCAGTACTTC. The chain has TRBV28 and TRBJ2-7; 7 bases are shared with TRBD2. Per germline, CDR1 MDHEN and CDR2 SYDVKM. J gave up 0 bases and V 5 bases, and 10 bases lay outside the gene matches. CDR3 length: 16 amino acids.

CDR3 bases: TGTGCCAGCAGTTTAGACAATAACTATGGCTACACCTTC. Its translation: CASSLDNNYGYTF. The chain couples TRBV12-3 or TRBV12-4 to TRBJ1-2, with D uncertain. The CDR3 consists of 13 residues. V was cut by 1 base and J by 1 base, with 4 bases left in between.

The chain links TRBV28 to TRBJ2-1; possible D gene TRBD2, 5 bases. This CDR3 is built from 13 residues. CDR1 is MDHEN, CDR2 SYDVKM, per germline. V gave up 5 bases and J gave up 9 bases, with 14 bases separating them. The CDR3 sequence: CASSPGWETEQFF. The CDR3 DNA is TGTGCCAGCAGTCCCGGGTGGGAGACTGAGCAGTTCTTC.

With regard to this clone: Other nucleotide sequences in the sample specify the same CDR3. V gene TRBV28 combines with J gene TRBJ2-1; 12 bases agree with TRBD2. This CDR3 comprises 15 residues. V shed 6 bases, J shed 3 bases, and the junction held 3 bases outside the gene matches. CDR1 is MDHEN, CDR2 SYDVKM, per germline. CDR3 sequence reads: CASSSLAGGYNEQFF. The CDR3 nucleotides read TGTGCCAGCAGCTCACTAGCGGGGGGCTACAATGAGCAGTTCTTC.

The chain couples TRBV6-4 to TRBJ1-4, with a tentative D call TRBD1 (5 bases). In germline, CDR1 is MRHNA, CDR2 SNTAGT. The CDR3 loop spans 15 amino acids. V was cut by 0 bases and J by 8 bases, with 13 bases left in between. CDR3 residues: CASSDSGTVGEKLFF. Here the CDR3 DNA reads TGTGCCAGCAGTGACTCCGGGACTGTCGGAGAAAAACTGTTTTTT.

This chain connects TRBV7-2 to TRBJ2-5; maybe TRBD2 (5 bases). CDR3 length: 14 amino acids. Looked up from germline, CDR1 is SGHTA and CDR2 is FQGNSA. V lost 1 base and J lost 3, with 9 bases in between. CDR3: CASSLGTGKETQYF. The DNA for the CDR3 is TGTGCCAGCAGCTTAGGGACGGGAAAAGAGACCCAGTACTTC.

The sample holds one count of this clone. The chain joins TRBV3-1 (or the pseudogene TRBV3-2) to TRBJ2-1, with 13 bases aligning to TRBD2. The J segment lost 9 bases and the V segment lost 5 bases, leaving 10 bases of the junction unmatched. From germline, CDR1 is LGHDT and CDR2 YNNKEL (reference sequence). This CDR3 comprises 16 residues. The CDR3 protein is CASSLRTSGSNGEQFF. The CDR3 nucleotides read TGTGCCAGCAGCTTACGGACTAGCGGGAGCAATGGTGAGCAGTTCTTC.

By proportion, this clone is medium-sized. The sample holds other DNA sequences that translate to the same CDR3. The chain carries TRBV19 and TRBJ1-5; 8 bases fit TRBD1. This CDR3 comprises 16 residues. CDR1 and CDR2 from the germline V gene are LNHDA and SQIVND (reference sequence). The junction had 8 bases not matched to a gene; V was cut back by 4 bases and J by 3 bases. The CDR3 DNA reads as TGTGCCAGTAGTACCCCCGACAGGGGTAACAATCAGCCCCAGCATTTT. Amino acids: CASSTPDRGNNQPQHF.

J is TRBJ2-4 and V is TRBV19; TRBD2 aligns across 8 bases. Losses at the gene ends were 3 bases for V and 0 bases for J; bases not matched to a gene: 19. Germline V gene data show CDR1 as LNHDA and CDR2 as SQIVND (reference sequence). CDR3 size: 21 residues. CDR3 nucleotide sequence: TGTGCCAGTAGTATGGGTCCGGGGCGGGAGGCCTTAGCTAGAGCCAAAAACATTCAGTACTTC. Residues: CASSMGPGREALARAKNIQYF.

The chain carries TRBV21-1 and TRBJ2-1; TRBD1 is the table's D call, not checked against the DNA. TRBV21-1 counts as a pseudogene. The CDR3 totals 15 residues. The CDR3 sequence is CASSKAGRGHNEQFF. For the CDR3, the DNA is TGTGCCAGCAGCAAAGCGGGCAGGGGCCACAATGAGCAGTTCTTC.

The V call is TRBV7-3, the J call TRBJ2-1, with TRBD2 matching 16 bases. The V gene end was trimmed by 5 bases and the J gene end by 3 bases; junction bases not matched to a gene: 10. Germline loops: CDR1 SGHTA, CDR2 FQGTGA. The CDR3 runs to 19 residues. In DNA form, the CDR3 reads TGTGCCAGCAGCCACAAAGGGACTAGCGGGAGGGCCAACTACAATGAGCAGTTCTTC. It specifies CASSHKGTSGRANYNEQFF. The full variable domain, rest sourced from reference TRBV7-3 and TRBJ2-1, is GAGVSQTPSNKVTEKGKYVELRCDPISGHTALYWYRQSLGQGPEFLIYFQGTGAADDSGLPNDRFFAVRPEGSVSTLKIQRTERGDSAVYLCASSHKGTSGRANYNEQFFGPGTRLTVL.

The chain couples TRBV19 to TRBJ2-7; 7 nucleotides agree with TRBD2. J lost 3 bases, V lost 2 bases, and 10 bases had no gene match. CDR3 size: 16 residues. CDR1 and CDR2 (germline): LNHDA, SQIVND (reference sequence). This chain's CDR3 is CASSILGGGRVYEQYF. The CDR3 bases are TGTGCCAGTAGTATACTGGGCGGCGGGAGAGTCTACGAGCAGTACTTC.

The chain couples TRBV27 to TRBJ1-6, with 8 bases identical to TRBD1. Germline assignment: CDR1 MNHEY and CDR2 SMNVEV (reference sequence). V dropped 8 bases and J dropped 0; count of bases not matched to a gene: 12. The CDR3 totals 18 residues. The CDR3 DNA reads TGTGCCAGCCGCGCGGCCAGGGGGCGTAGCTCCTATAATTCACCCCTCCACTTT. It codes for CASRAARGRSSYNSPLHF.

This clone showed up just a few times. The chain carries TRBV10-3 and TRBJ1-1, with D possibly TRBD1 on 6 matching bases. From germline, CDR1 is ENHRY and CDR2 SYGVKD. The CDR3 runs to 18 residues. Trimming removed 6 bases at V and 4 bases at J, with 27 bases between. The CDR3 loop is CAIRDQKASQGLGTEAFF. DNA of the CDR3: TGTGCCATCAGAGACCAAAAAGCAAGCCAGGGGCTCGGCACTGAAGCTTTCTTT.

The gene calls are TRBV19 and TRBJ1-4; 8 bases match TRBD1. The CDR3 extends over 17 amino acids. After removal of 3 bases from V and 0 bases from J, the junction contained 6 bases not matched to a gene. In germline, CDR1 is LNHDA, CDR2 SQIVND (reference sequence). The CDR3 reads CASSMLGQVATNEKLFF. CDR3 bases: TGTGCCAGTAGTATGTTGGGACAGGTTGCAACTAATGAAAAACTGTTTTTT. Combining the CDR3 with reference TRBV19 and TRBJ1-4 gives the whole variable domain DGGITQSPKYLFRKEGQNVTLSCEQNLNHDAMYWYRQDPGQGLRLIYYSQIVNDFQKGDIAEGYSVSREKKESFPLTVTSAQKNPTAFYLCASSMLGQVATNEKLFFGSGTQLSVL.